A single sample is the source of the 27 T cell receptor beta chains below, sequenced in a study of T cells in narcolepsy. Some clones are missing from TCRdb's copy, which holds only in-frame ones; the method was immunoSEQ multiplex PCR. The sample has some 37,000 clones, roughly 84% seen once. The sequenced sample was CD45RA- memory CD4+ T cells from PBMCs. These receptors originate from a human donor with narcolepsy.

This clone appeared a few times. The genes are TRBV6-5 and TRBJ2-7, with unresolved D. CDR1 and CDR2 (germline): MNHEY, SVGAGI. The CDR3 loop spans 11 amino acids. V shed 8 bases and J shed 7 bases, with 12 bases lying between them. For the CDR3, the DNA is TGTGCCAGCCGTCTAGATCGGGAGCAGTACTTC. Its translation: CASRLDREQYF.

V gene TRBV6-1 combines with J gene TRBJ1-2, with a weak D call TRBD1 (5 bases). This CDR3 comprises 14 residues. Germline-derived CDR1 and CDR2 are MNHNS and SASEGT. Between the trimmed V and J ends, which lost 4 bases and 8 bases, there was a span of 17 bases. CDR3 in DNA: TGTGCCAGCAGTGCCAAATCTGGGACGTCCGGCTACACCTTC. It specifies CASSAKSGTSGYTF.

The chain employs TRBV7-8 and TRBJ2-3, with D unresolved. Germline V CDR1 and CDR2: SGHVS, FQNEAQ. CDR3 length: 11 amino acids. V shed 5 bases and J shed 5 bases, with 5 bases lying between them. The CDR3 DNA reads TGTGCCAGCAGCCAACAAGATACGCAGTATTTT. Translation gives CASSQQDTQYF.

This sequence joins TRBV5-1 and TRBJ2-3; no clear D gene. CDR3 size: 15 residues. Germline loops: CDR1 SGHRS, CDR2 YFSETQ. V lost 2 bases and J lost 0, with 10 bases in between. The CDR3 DNA follows: TGCGCCAGCAGCTTTACAACACCTAGCACAGATACGCAGTATTTT. It translates to CASSFTTPSTDTQYF. Looking up the rest from reference TRBV5-1 and TRBJ2-3 gives the full variable domain: KAGVTQTPRYLIKTRGQQVTLSCSPISGHRSVSWYQQTPGQGLQFLFEYFSETQRNKGNFPGRFSGRQFSNSRSEMNVSTLELGDSALYLCASSFTTPSTDTQYFGPGTRLTVL.

The gene calls are TRBV28 and TRBJ2-5; D may be TRBD2 (6 bases). CDR3 length: 12 amino acids. Trimming removed 8 bases at V and 11 bases at J, with 18 bases between. Per the germline V gene, CDR1 is MDHEN and CDR2 is SYDVKM. In DNA, the CDR3 is TGTGCCAGCGGCGAGGGAGGCAGAGAGCAGTACTTC. Translating gives CASGEGGREQYF.

This chain connects TRBV7-6 to TRBJ2-7; the match to TRBD1 covers 8 bases. Germline loops: CDR1 SGHVS, CDR2 FNYEAQ. V shed 5 bases, J shed 4 bases, and the junction held 1 base outside the gene matches. The CDR3 loop spans 12 amino acids. The CDR3: CASSRDRYEQYF. The CDR3 DNA reads TGTGCCAGCAGCCGGGACAGGTACGAGCAGTACTTC. The whole variable domain, filled in from reference TRBV7-6 and TRBJ2-7, reads GAGVSQSPRYKVTKRGQDVALRCDPISGHVSLYWYRQALGQGPEFLTYFNYEAQQDKSGLPNDRFSAERPEGSISTLTIQRTEQRDSAMYRCASSRDRYEQYFGPGTRLTVT.

This chain connects TRBV11-2 to TRBJ2-7; the D gene is possibly TRBD1 (5 bases). There are 15 residues in the CDR3. Germline V gives CDR1 SGHAT, CDR2 FQNNGV. Trimming left V 5 bases short and J 2 bases short, with 16 bases between. CDR3 in DNA: TGTGCCAGCAGCAAAGAAACAGGAGACACCTACGAGCAGTACTTC. Protein product: CASSKETGDTYEQYF. Drawing the rest from reference TRBV11-2 and TRBJ2-7, the complete variable domain is EAGVAQSPRYKIIEKRQSVAFWCNPISGHATLYWYQQILGQGPKLLIQFQNNGVVDDSQLPKDRFSAERLKGVDSTLKIQPAKLEDSAVYLCASSKETGDTYEQYFGPGTRLTVT.

The chain employs TRBV5-1 and TRBJ1-1; D is undetermined. This CDR3 region has 14 residues. V shed 4 bases and J shed 0 bases, with 10 bases lying between them. CDR1 SGHRS and CDR2 YFSETQ come from the germline V gene. The CDR3 loop is CASSVGGMNTEAFF. In nucleotides, the CDR3 is TGCGCCAGCAGCGTAGGAGGAATGAACACTGAAGCTTTCTTT. The full variable domain, with the rest looked up from reference TRBV5-1 and TRBJ1-1, is KAGVTQTPRYLIKTRGQQVTLSCSPISGHRSVSWYQQTPGQGLQFLFEYFSETQRNKGNFPGRFSGRQFSNSRSEMNVSTLELGDSALYLCASSVGGMNTEAFFGQGTRLTVV.

This clone was seen once. The chain joins TRBV9 to TRBJ1-5, with no clear D. The V gene lost 3 bases and the J gene lost 7 bases, with 17 bases spanning the gap. This CDR3 has 15 amino acids. Germline V CDR1 and CDR2: SGDLS, YYNGEE. CDR3 region: CASSALGDAGQPQHF. The CDR3 DNA follows: TGTGCCAGCAGCGCTCTCGGCGACGCGGGGCAGCCCCAGCATTTT.

The chain joins TRBV19 to TRBJ1-6; 11 bases are a match to TRBD1. The CDR3 has 15 amino acids. With V trimmed by 5 bases and J by 10 bases, 7 bases remained unmatched. From germline, CDR1 is LNHDA and CDR2 SQIVND (reference sequence). CDR3 protein: CASSSADRGRSPLHF. The CDR3 DNA follows: TGTGCCAGTAGTTCAGCGGACAGGGGGCGATCACCCCTCCACTTT.

The rearrangement links TRBV27 to TRBJ1-2, with a tentative D call TRBD1 (6 bases). The V and J ends lost 4 bases and 5 bases respectively, with 14 bases between them. Germline CDR1 and CDR2: MNHEY and SMNVEV (reference sequence). The CDR3 totals 14 residues. CDR3 nucleotide sequence: TGTGCCAGCAGTTCACAGGGATCGGCGTATGGCTACACCTTC. Protein sequence: CASSSQGSAYGYTF.

The rearrangement joins TRBV4-1 to TRBJ1-4; perhaps TRBD1 as D (5 bases). CDR1 and CDR2 (germline): MGHRA, YSYEKL. There are 16 residues in the CDR3. V was clipped by 0 bases and J by 1 base, with 9 bases between them. CDR3 bases: TGCGCCAGCAGCCAAGATGTCGGGGGAACTAATGAAAAACTGTTTTTT. This gives the protein CASSQDVGGTNEKLFF.

The chain recombines TRBV11-2 with TRBJ1-1, with unresolved D. V was cut by 0 bases and J by 4 bases, with 12 bases left in between. Looked up from germline, CDR1 is SGHAT and CDR2 is FQNNGV. The CDR3 is 15 amino acids. CDR3 DNA sequence: TGTGCCAGCAGCTTAGATCTGAGGGAGGGCACTGAAGCTTTCTTT. This translates into CASSLDLREGTEAFF.

V and J are TRBV11-2 and TRBJ2-1, with TRBD2 identical over 9 bases. The CDR3 is made up of 14 amino acids. J was trimmed by 8 bases and V by 5 bases; bases with no gene match: 7. In germline, CDR1 is SGHAT, CDR2 FQNNGV. The CDR3 region is CASSLARGGHEQFF. CDR3 sequence (DNA): TGTGCCAGCAGCCTGGCGCGGGGGGGCCATGAGCAGTTCTTC.

The V gene is TRBV5-1, the J gene TRBJ2-2, with 9 nucleotides matching TRBD2. The V gene's germline CDR1 is SGHRS and CDR2 YFSETQ. The trim removed 1 base at V and 6 bases at J, leaving 7 bases unmatched. This CDR3 has 16 residues. In nucleotides, the CDR3 is TGCGCCAGCAGCTTGAGCGGCGGGGGGGCCGCCGGGGAGCTGTTTTTT. Translation gives CASSLSGGGAAGELFF.

The V call is TRBV7-2, the J call TRBJ1-2, with 8 nucleotides matching TRBD1. The CDR3 is 12 residues long. Germline lookup yields CDR1 SGHTA and CDR2 FQGNSA. Trimming cost V 6 bases and J 8 bases; bases outside gene matches: 5. The CDR3 DNA reads TGTGCCAGCAGTCACACAGGGGGAGGCTACACCTTC. It codes for CASSHTGGGYTF.

This chain's CDR3 is CAISESGNTGELFF. DNA of the CDR3: TGTGCCATCAGTGAGTCTGGGAACACCGGGGAGCTGTTTTTT. The rearrangement uses TRBV10-3 and TRBJ2-2; D is ambiguous. The V end was cut by 0 bases, the J end by 1 base, with 3 bases between. Germline-derived CDR1 and CDR2 are ENHRY and SYGVKD. The length of the CDR3 is 14 residues.

The V gene is TRBV18, the J gene TRBJ2-5; 11 bases align to TRBD2. V shed 0 bases, J shed 2 bases, and the junction held 2 bases outside the gene matches. CDR1 and CDR2 from the germline V gene are KGHSH and LQKENI. This CDR3 has 16 residues. DNA for the CDR3: TGTGCCAGCTCACCACCAAGACTAGCGGGGCAAGAGACCCAGTACTTC. This gives the protein CASSPPRLAGQETQYF. The variable domain in full, with the rest retrieved from reference TRBV18 and TRBJ2-5, is NAGVMQNPRHLVRRRGQEARLRCSPMKGHSHVYWYRQLPEEGLKFMVYLQKENIIDESGMPKERFSAEFPKEGPSILRIQQVVRGDSAAYFCASSPPRLAGQETQYFGPGTRLLVL.

The chain employs TRBV5-6 and TRBJ1-2, with a tentative D call TRBD1 (6 bases). Trimming took 2 bases from V and 7 from J, leaving 18 bases between them. This CDR3 has 15 residues. Germline CDR1 is SGHDT and CDR2 is YYEEEE. The CDR3 DNA reads as TGTGCCAGCAGCTTTAGGCAGGGGTCGATCGCTGGCTACACCTTC. Translation: CASSFRQGSIAGYTF.

This clone was seen once. The V gene is TRBV5-1, the J gene TRBJ2-5, with 12 nucleotides matching TRBD2. Trimming at V came to 5 bases and at J to 2 bases, leaving 7 bases not matched to a gene. This CDR3 contains 16 residues. Germline-derived CDR1 and CDR2 are SGHRS and YFSETQ. CDR3 DNA: TGCGCCAGCAGGGACGGACTAGCGGGGTCACAAGAGACCCAGTACTTC. Its protein is CASRDGLAGSQETQYF.

The chain links TRBV11-3 to TRBJ1-1; D is possibly TRBD1 (5 bases). CDR1 and CDR2 (germline): SGHNT, YENEEA. V was cut by 6 bases and J by 0 bases, with 14 bases left in between. The CDR3 sequence is 15 residues long. DNA for the CDR3: TGTGCCAGCAGTCGCGGGGGAAATCTGAACACTGAAGCTTTCTTT. This codes for CASSRGGNLNTEAFF.

This clone has a handful of counts. The rearrangement links TRBV28 to TRBJ1-6; 7 bases agree with TRBD1. Germline values: CDR1 MDHEN, CDR2 SYDVKM. The V segment lost 9 bases and the J segment 4 bases; nucleotides outside the gene matches: 3. The CDR3 consists of 13 residues. The CDR3 nucleotides read TGTGCCAGTAAACAGGGGTATAATTCACCCCTCCACTTT. It encodes CASKQGYNSPLHF.

This rearrangement joins TRBV9 to TRBJ2-2; TRBD2 matches at 7 bases. CDR3 length: 15 amino acids. Unmatched junction bases numbered 12, after V lost 6 bases and J lost 7 bases. The germline gives CDR1 SGDLS, CDR2 YYNGEE. DNA for the CDR3: TGTGCCAGCACCACGGGAGGCAGGCATAACGGGGAGCTGTTTTTT. The encoded protein is CASTTGGRHNGELFF. Drawing the rest from reference TRBV9 and TRBJ2-2, the complete variable domain is DSGVTQTPKHLITATGQRVTLRCSPRSGDLSVYWYQQSLDQGLQFLIQYYNGEERAKGNILERFSAQQFPDLHSELNLSSLELGDSALYFCASTTGGRHNGELFFGEGSRLTVL.

The rearrangement joins TRBV18 to TRBJ2-2; D gene unclear. V was cut by 3 bases and J by 6 bases, with 5 bases left in between. This CDR3 spans 12 amino acids. Germline V gene lookup returns CDR1 KGHSH and CDR2 LQKENI. The CDR3 reads CASSPGPGELFF. The CDR3 DNA reads as TGTGCCAGCTCACCGGGTCCCGGGGAGCTGTTTTTT.

The V and J genes are TRBV6-1 and TRBJ1-3; D is ambiguous. The length of the CDR3 is 16 residues. V was pared by 2 bases and J by 0 bases, with 11 bases between. Germline loops: CDR1 MNHNS, CDR2 SASEGT. This CDR3 reads CASSERARLSGNTIYF. CDR3 DNA: TGTGCCAGCAGTGAACGGGCAAGACTCTCTGGAAACACCATATATTTT.

The J gene is TRBJ2-1, the V gene TRBV5-1; 11 bases fit TRBD1. V shed 3 bases and J 6 bases; nucleotides not matched to a gene: 8. Per germline, CDR1 SGHRS and CDR2 YFSETQ. The CDR3 is 16 amino acids. CDR3: CASSWAAGTGGNEQFF. Written as DNA, the CDR3 is TGCGCCAGCAGCTGGGCGGCAGGGACAGGGGGCAATGAGCAGTTCTTC. Based on the CDR3 plus reference TRBV5-1 and TRBJ2-1, the full variable domain is KAGVTQTPRYLIKTRGQQVTLSCSPISGHRSVSWYQQTPGQGLQFLFEYFSETQRNKGNFPGRFSGRQFSNSRSEMNVSTLELGDSALYLCASSWAAGTGGNEQFFGPGTRLTVL.

The chain uses TRBV6-1 and TRBJ2-7; tentatively, D is TRBD1 or TRBD2 (6 bases each). The CDR3 has 14 residues. Per the germline V gene, CDR1 is MNHNS and CDR2 is SASEGT. V lost 8 bases and J lost 3, with 17 bases in between. This CDR3 is CASVLGGGGYEQYF. The CDR3 bases are TGTGCCAGCGTGTTAGGGGGAGGCGGCTACGAGCAGTACTTC.